One and the same sample provided the 27 T cell receptor beta chains below, sequenced in a study of CD8+ T cells in alopecia areata. Documented treatment: oral pan-JAK inhibitor, 5-10 mg twice daily. cDNA prepared by RNA extraction and subsequent reverse transcription served as the template for sequencing. Clones were sequenced by immunoSEQ multiplex PCR, and TCRdb holds only the in-frame ones, with some missing. The sample records under 150,000 clones, 56% being singletons. Sequencing used CD4+ T cells sorted from blood, obtained at week 24, from a patient treated with tofacitinib. The receptor source for this set is a human donor with alopecia areata.

This clone came up a few times. The V call is TRBV2, the J call TRBJ2-3; TRBD1 matches 7 bases. Germline V lookup: CDR1 SNHLY, CDR2 FYNNEI. Trimming removed 11 bases from V and 10 bases from J; junction bases left unmatched: 12. CDR3 length: 12 amino acids. CDR3 protein: CALNNQTGAQYF. In nucleotides, the CDR3 is TGTGCCTTAAATAATCAAACAGGGGCGCAGTATTTT.

The chain links TRBV19 to TRBJ1-1, with a possible D match to TRBD1 (5 bases). V was cut by 3 bases and J by 6 bases, with 11 bases left in between. The CDR3 is made up of 13 amino acids. CDR1 LNHDA and CDR2 SQIVND come from the germline V gene (reference sequence). CDR3 in amino acids: CASSIKGFAEAFF. The CDR3 DNA reads TGTGCCAGTAGTATCAAGGGGTTCGCTGAAGCTTTCTTT.

The chain recombines TRBV7-9 with TRBJ1-2; TRBD1 might be the D (5 bases). The germline V and J ends were trimmed by 1 base and 8 bases, with 14 bases remaining between them. This CDR3 is built from 14 residues. The germline CDR1 and CDR2 sequences are SEHNR and FQNEAQ (reference sequence). CDR3: CASSLDAGLGGYTF. DNA of the CDR3: TGTGCCAGCAGCTTAGATGCAGGGTTGGGAGGCTACACCTTC.

V gene TRBV27 combines with J gene TRBJ1-5; TRBD1 matches 7 bases. The CDR3 is 14 residues long. Germline V gene lookup returns CDR1 MNHEY and CDR2 SMNVEV (reference sequence). V lost 5 bases, J lost 16 bases, and 17 bases stayed unmatched. CDR3: CASSLKFGQARSHF. DNA for the CDR3: TGTGCCAGCAGTCTTAAATTCGGACAGGCCCGCAGCCATTTT.

This clone occurred a few times. The gene calls are TRBV7-2 and TRBJ2-5; no firm D call. The CDR3 has 14 amino acids. Germline assignment: CDR1 SGHTA and CDR2 FQGNSA. V was pared by 5 bases and J by 2 bases, with 12 bases between. CDR3 amino acids: CASSDKAYQETQYF. CDR3 DNA: TGTGCCAGCAGCGATAAAGCGTATCAAGAGACCCAGTACTTC.

This clone was found a few times. The chain is built from TRBV29-1 and TRBJ2-7, with TRBD1 identical over 9 bases. V was pared by 6 bases and J by 1 base, with 10 bases of the junction left unmatched. The germline gives CDR1 SQVTM, CDR2 ANQGSEA. The CDR3 spans 15 residues. The CDR3 spells CSVESTGTGSYEQYF. In nucleotides, the CDR3 is TGCAGCGTAGAATCAACCGGGACAGGGTCCTACGAGCAGTACTTC.

The CDR3 DNA sequence: TGTGCCAGCAGCTTGGAGCTAGCAAACATTCAGTACTTC. Translation gives CASSLELANIQYF. The rearrangement joins TRBV5-4 to TRBJ2-4; D perhaps matches TRBD2 (5 bases). CDR1 is SGHNT, CDR2 YYREEE, per germline (reference sequence). The CDR3 has 13 amino acids. Deletions cut 0 bases from V and 6 bases from J, with 7 bases between.

This clone was observed once. The J gene is TRBJ2-6, the V gene TRBV7-2, with 7 bases that match TRBD1. Looked up from germline, CDR1 is SGHTA and CDR2 is FQGNSA. The V gene end was trimmed by 5 bases and the J gene end by 3 bases; junction bases not matched to a gene: 7. This CDR3 region has 16 residues. The CDR3: CASSLLQGSGANVLTF. CDR3 coding DNA: TGTGCCAGCAGCCTACTACAGGGGAGTGGGGCCAACGTCCTGACTTTC.

V and J are TRBV5-6 and TRBJ1-5, with D possibly TRBD1 on 5 matching bases. V dropped 4 bases and J dropped 2 bases, with 13 bases sitting between them. Germline V gene sequence: CDR1 SGHDT, CDR2 YYEEEE. The CDR3 is made up of 15 amino acids. The CDR3 bases are TGTGCCAGCAGCCCGGGGCAGAAGGGCAATCAGCCCCAGCATTTT. Protein: CASSPGQKGNQPQHF.

This clone was observed a handful of times. The chain joins TRBV2 to TRBJ1-2; no clear D. V lost 3 bases, J lost 11 bases, and 10 bases lay in between. Germline V lookup: CDR1 SNHLY, CDR2 FYNNEI. This CDR3 comprises 11 residues. The CDR3 DNA follows: TGTGCCAGCAGTGACGTAGGGAGTTACACCTTC. Its protein product is CASSDVGSYTF.

The chain is built from TRBV30 and TRBJ1-1, with no clear D. The CDR3 sequence is 12 residues long. Trimming removed 0 bases at V and 10 bases at J, with 12 bases between. Germline assignment: CDR1 GTSNPN and CDR2 SVGIG (reference sequence). As DNA, the CDR3 is TGTGCCTGGAGTGTAATAGCTTCTGGAGCTTTCTTT. Translation: CAWSVIASGAFF.

This clone appeared a few times. The CDR3 DNA reads as TGTGCCTGGAGTATGGGGGGATTCGGCAATCAGCCCCAGCATTTT. Protein sequence: CAWSMGGFGNQPQHF. The gene calls are TRBV30 and TRBJ1-5; D might be TRBD1 (5 bases). Germline V gene sequence: CDR1 GTSNPN, CDR2 SVGIG (reference sequence). This CDR3 has 15 amino acids. V was pared by 2 bases and J by 2 bases, with 13 bases between.

This clone was picked up a small number of times. The chain joins TRBV29-1 to TRBJ1-2, with TRBD1 matching over 10 bases. Germline CDR1 reads SQVTM; CDR2 reads ANQGSEA. There are 14 residues in the CDR3. V shed 6 bases and J 5 bases; nucleotides not matched to a gene: 9. CDR3 DNA sequence: TGCAGCGTCCAATGGGACAGGGGTCTTTATGGCTACACCTTC. This sequence encodes CSVQWDRGLYGYTF.

Only a few counts were recorded for this clone. The J gene is TRBJ2-3, the V gene TRBV9, with 9 positions matching TRBD1. V shed 3 bases and J 4 bases; nucleotides not matched to a gene: 6. Germline CDR1 SGDLS, CDR2 YYNGEE. This CDR3 is built from 15 residues. CDR3 protein: CASSARQGVADTQYF. The CDR3 nucleotides read TGTGCCAGCAGCGCCCGACAGGGGGTCGCAGATACGCAGTATTTT. The full variable domain, its missing parts supplied by reference TRBV9 and TRBJ2-3, is DSGVTQTPKHLITATGQRVTLRCSPRSGDLSVYWYQQSLDQGLQFLIQYYNGEERAKGNILERFSAQQFPDLHSELNLSSLELGDSALYFCASSARQGVADTQYFGPGTRLTVL.

The rearrangement links TRBV7-3 to TRBJ1-2; D is undetermined. The CDR3 extends over 16 amino acids. The germline gives CDR1 SGHTA, CDR2 FQGTGA. Trimming shortened V by 6 bases and J by 4 bases, and 21 bases separated the two germline ends. CDR3 region: CASSPQPGSPSYGYTF. In DNA form, the CDR3 reads TGTGCCAGCAGTCCCCAACCGGGCAGCCCTAGCTATGGCTACACCTTC.

The chain recombines TRBV7-3 with TRBJ2-3; possibly TRBD1 or TRBD2 for D (5 bases each). The CDR3 has 15 residues. Trimming took off 5 bases at V and 2 bases at J, with 14 bases between the two ends. CDR1 and CDR2 (germline): SGHTA, FQGTGA. The CDR3: CASSLGQGLTDTQYF. In DNA form, the CDR3 reads TGTGCCAGCAGCCTTGGACAAGGACTCACAGATACGCAGTATTTT. Complete variable domain (other parts from reference TRBV7-3 and TRBJ2-3): GAGVSQTPSNKVTEKGKYVELRCDPISGHTALYWYRQSLGQGPEFLIYFQGTGAADDSGLPNDRFFAVRPEGSVSTLKIQRTERGDSAVYLCASSLGQGLTDTQYFGPGTRLTVL.

CDR3 sequence: CAWSHAPRQATVSGANVLTF. The CDR3 coding sequence is TGTGCCTGGAGTCACGCCCCGAGACAGGCCACGGTATCTGGGGCCAACGTCCTGACTTTC. The gene calls are TRBV30 and TRBJ2-6, with D maybe TRBD1 (6 bases). The CDR3 loop spans 20 amino acids. In germline, CDR1 is GTSNPN, CDR2 SVGIG (reference sequence). V lost 2 bases, J lost 1 base, and 24 bases lay in between.

The rearrangement links TRBV9 to TRBJ1-1; 10 bases are shared with TRBD1. CDR1 and CDR2 from the germline V gene are SGDLS and YYNGEE. Germline trimming cut 4 bases from V and 6 bases from J; bases unmatched to any gene: 6. The CDR3 loop spans 14 amino acids. The DNA for the CDR3 is TGTGCCAGCAGCAAGGGGGACAGGGGAGCTGAAGCTTTCTTT. Its translation: CASSKGDRGAEAFF.

V and J are TRBV5-6 and TRBJ2-5; D might be TRBD2 (5 bases). In germline, CDR1 is SGHDT, CDR2 YYEEEE. This CDR3 spans 14 amino acids. V was clipped by 0 bases and J by 5 bases, with 11 bases between them. The CDR3 loop is CASSLARGLETQYF. CDR3 in DNA: TGTGCCAGCAGCTTGGCTAGAGGGCTCGAGACCCAGTACTTC.

In regard to this clone: The junction shows a germline mismatch at one end, possibly a read error. This chain joins TRBV4-1 and TRBJ2-5, with D possibly TRBD1 on 7 matching bases. The CDR3 sequence is 16 residues long. The germline V gene encodes CDR1 MGHRA and CDR2 YSYEKL. CDR3 in amino acids: CASSQDGGTVVETQYF. CDR3 DNA: TGTGCCAGCAGCCAAGATGGAGGGACAGTGGTGGAGACCCAGTACTTC.

DNA of the CDR3: TGTGCCACCAGCAGAGATACGGGGCGAGAGACCCAGTACTTC. This codes for CATSRDTGRETQYF. The chain carries TRBV15 and TRBJ2-5; TRBD1 or TRBD2 may be the D gene (5 bases each). The CDR3 is made up of 14 amino acids. Germline assignment: CDR1 LNHNV and CDR2 YYDKDF (reference sequence). V was trimmed by 0 bases and J by 4 bases, leaving 9 bases between them.

V and J are TRBV4-3 and TRBJ1-1; no firm D call. V dropped 3 bases and J dropped 7 bases, with 15 bases sitting between them. Germline V gene lookup returns CDR1 LGHNA and CDR2 YSLEER. The CDR3 has 14 residues. The CDR3 here is CASSQSPGDLEAFF. The CDR3 DNA reads TGCGCCAGCAGCCAGTCACCGGGAGACCTTGAAGCTTTCTTT.

This chain joins TRBV25-1 and TRBJ1-2, with D hard to call. The CDR3 sequence is 13 residues long. V dropped 3 bases and J dropped 3 bases, with 8 bases sitting between them. Germline CDR1 reads MGHDK; CDR2 reads SYGVNS. CDR3 residues: CASSEQSYYGYTF. Here the CDR3 DNA reads TGTGCCAGCAGTGAGCAGTCCTACTATGGCTACACCTTC.

This rearrangement joins TRBV29-1 to TRBJ2-5; perhaps TRBD2 as D (5 bases). Germline CDR1 reads SQVTM; CDR2 reads ANQGSEA. This CDR3 region has 13 residues. Trimming stripped 3 bases from V and 9 bases from J, with 17 bases between. The CDR3 DNA follows: TGCAGCGTTGATAGCCAGGCCACCGGGGCCCAGTACTTC. Amino acid sequence: CSVDSQATGAQYF. The full variable domain, with the rest looked up from reference TRBV29-1 and TRBJ2-5, is SAVISQKPSRDICQRGTSLTIQCQVDSQVTMMFWYRQQPGQSLTLIATANQGSEATYESGFVIDKFPISRPNLTFSTLTVSNMSPEDSSIYLCSVDSQATGAQYFGPGTRLLVL.

The sample holds a few counts of this clone. V and J are TRBV19 and TRBJ2-7; D is unclear. CDR1 and CDR2 from the germline V gene are LNHDA and SQIVND (reference sequence). Trimming pared 4 bases from V and 1 base from J, leaving 11 bases between. The CDR3 length is 14 residues. The CDR3 coding sequence is TGTGCCAGTAGTAGCCAGACACGTTCCTACGAGCAGTACTTC. It encodes CASSSQTRSYEQYF.

V gene TRBV5-1 combines with J gene TRBJ2-1; 8 bases agree with TRBD1. V dropped 4 bases and J dropped 4; count of bases not matched to a gene: 13. The germline CDR1 and CDR2 sequences are SGHRS and YFSETQ. The CDR3 is made up of 17 amino acids. CDR3 sequence (DNA): TGCGCCAGCAGCCACCCGGGCGGACAGGGTTTTTACAATGAGCAGTTCTTC. It translates to CASSHPGGQGFYNEQFF. The full variable domain, with the rest looked up from reference TRBV5-1 and TRBJ2-1, is KAGVTQTPRYLIKTRGQQVTLSCSPISGHRSVSWYQQTPGQGLQFLFEYFSETQRNKGNFPGRFSGRQFSNSRSEMNVSTLELGDSALYLCASSHPGGQGFYNEQFFGPGTRLTVL.

The rearrangement links TRBV5-1 to TRBJ2-3, with 9 bases lining up with TRBD2. This CDR3 has 17 residues. Germline V gives CDR1 SGHRS, CDR2 YFSETQ. The trim removed 4 bases at V and 4 bases at J, leaving 13 bases unmatched. CDR3 sequence reads: CASSPRRGGGAADTQYF. The CDR3 region has the DNA TGCGCCAGCAGCCCCCGGAGGGGCGGGGGGGCGGCAGATACGCAGTATTTT.